These 12 T cell receptor beta chains came from one sample sequenced in a study of blood T cell repertoires in COVID-19 (dated by TCRdb to about 2020). Receptor amplification or capture employed the immunoSEQ multiplex PCR assay. In its TCRdb copy, this immuneACCESS table keeps in-frame sequences only and misses some clones. Where compared with another copy, unresolved V genes explain less than half of these, and the others have no known cause. Across this sample there are over 100,000 clones, with around four fifths seen only once. Less than 5% of the sample is taken by the ten largest. Sequenced input: peripheral blood. The receptors here all came from a human donor in a cohort sampled during active COVID-19.

The chain combines TRBV5-4 with TRBJ1-1, with D possibly being TRBD1 (5 bases). The V gene lost 3 bases and the J gene lost 1 base, with 10 bases spanning the gap. Looked up from germline, CDR1 is SGHNT and CDR2 is YYREEE (reference sequence). The CDR3 totals 14 residues. The CDR3 sequence: CASSWGGTNTEAFF. DNA for the CDR3: TGTGCCAGCAGCTGGGGGGGGACGAACACTGAAGCTTTCTTT. The variable domain in full, with the rest retrieved from reference TRBV5-4 and TRBJ1-1, is ETGVTQSPTHLIKTRGQQVTLRCSSQSGHNTVSWYQQALGQGPQFIFQYYREEENGRGNFPPRFSGLQFPNYSSELNVNALELDDSALYLCASSWGGTNTEAFFGQGTRLTVV.

DNA of the CDR3: TGTGCCAGCAGCTTAGTGCCTAGCGGAGAGCAGTTCTTC. It codes for CASSLVPSGEQFF. The chain has TRBV7-2 and TRBJ2-1; 7 bases map to TRBD2. Germline CDR1 SGHTA, CDR2 FQGNSA. This CDR3 contains 13 residues. V shed 1 base and J 10 bases; nucleotides not matched to a gene: 4.

The chain employs TRBV6-5 and TRBJ2-2; tentative D call: TRBD2 (5 bases). The CDR3 length is 13 residues. V lost 7 bases and J lost 6, with 12 bases in between. Germline V CDR1 and CDR2: MNHEY, SVGAGI. The chain's CDR3 is CASTPVGAGELFF. The CDR3 DNA is TGTGCCAGCACCCCCGTCGGGGCCGGGGAGCTGTTTTTT.

This chain connects TRBV2 to TRBJ2-3, with 11 bases aligning to TRBD2. There are 15 residues in the CDR3. Germline V CDR1 and CDR2: SNHLY, FYNNEI. The trim removed 6 bases at V and 2 bases at J, leaving 4 bases unmatched. The CDR3 region has the DNA TGTGCCAGCAGACGACTAGCGGGGACCACAGATACGCAGTATTTT. Protein sequence: CASRRLAGTTDTQYF.

This clone appeared once. The chain is built from TRBV5-1 and TRBJ1-3; TRBD1 matches 7 bases. CDR3 size: 16 residues. Trimming removed 0 bases from V and 0 bases from J; junction bases left unmatched: 3. The germline CDR1 and CDR2 sequences are SGHRS and YFSETQ. The CDR3 DNA follows: TGCGCCAGCAGCTTGGAGGGACAGTACTCTGGAAACACCATATATTTT. Its translation: CASSLEGQYSGNTIYF. Variable domain in full (rest from reference TRBV5-1 and TRBJ1-3): KAGVTQTPRYLIKTRGQQVTLSCSPISGHRSVSWYQQTPGQGLQFLFEYFSETQRNKGNFPGRFSGRQFSNSRSEMNVSTLELGDSALYLCASSLEGQYSGNTIYFGEGSWLTVV.

The chain recombines TRBV7-9 with TRBJ2-7; possible D gene TRBD2, 5 bases. V was trimmed by 2 bases and J by 4 bases, leaving 6 bases between them. Per germline, CDR1 SEHNR and CDR2 FQNEAQ (reference sequence). The CDR3 extends over 12 amino acids. CDR3 in DNA: TGTGCCAGCAGCTTAACTAGATACGAGCAGTACTTC. Protein: CASSLTRYEQYF.

This clone is a singleton in its sample. This chain joins TRBV18 and TRBJ2-3; 7 bases line up with TRBD2. J lost 4 bases, V lost 2 bases, and 3 bases had no gene match. The CDR3 length is 14 residues. Germline CDR1 KGHSH, CDR2 LQKENI. CDR3 sequence reads: CASSPWGGPDTQYF. CDR3 in DNA: TGTGCCAGCTCACCATGGGGGGGACCAGATACGCAGTATTTT.

This chain uses TRBV5-1 with TRBJ2-7; possible D gene TRBD2, 5 bases. This CDR3 has 14 amino acids. Germline CDR1 is SGHRS and CDR2 is YFSETQ. Trimming removed 4 bases from V and 3 bases from J, with 14 bases in between. The CDR3 DNA reads as TGCGCCAGCAGCCCACGTCCGGGGTTCTACGAGCAGTACTTC. The encoded protein is CASSPRPGFYEQYF.

The chain employs TRBV28 and TRBJ1-1, with D maybe TRBD1 (5 bases). CDR1 and CDR2 from the germline V gene are MDHEN and SYDVKM. Trimming removed 5 bases from V and 4 bases from J, with 14 bases in between. CDR3 length equals 14 residues. CDR3 region: CASSPPGGGTEAFF. CDR3 sequence (DNA): TGTGCCAGCAGTCCGCCGGGGGGGGGCACTGAAGCTTTCTTT.

The gene calls are TRBV4-3 and TRBJ2-6; D is unresolved. In germline, CDR1 is LGHNA, CDR2 YSLEER. The CDR3 length is 16 residues. Trimming cost V 1 base and J 0 bases, with 7 bases left between them. The DNA of the CDR3 is TGCGCCAGCAGCCAAGCCCTTCTCTCTGGGGCCAACGTCCTGACTTTC. Residues: CASSQALLSGANVLTF.

This clone was detected once. This chain uses TRBV20-1 with TRBJ1-1; maybe TRBD1 (5 bases). The V gene's germline CDR1 is DFQATT and CDR2 SNEGSKA (reference sequence). The V gene lost 3 bases and the J gene lost 7 bases, with 15 bases spanning the gap. This CDR3 comprises 13 residues. The CDR3 region is CSASIRVTGEAFF. The CDR3 DNA is TGCAGTGCTAGTATCCGGGTAACAGGTGAAGCTTTCTTT.

This chain uses TRBV3-1 (or the pseudogene TRBV3-2) with TRBJ2-1; TRBD2 agrees at 11 bases. The CDR3 contains 16 residues. The V and J ends lost 2 bases and 9 bases, in that order; junction bases with no gene match: 9. Looked up from germline, CDR1 is LGHDT and CDR2 is YNNKEL (reference sequence). The CDR3 DNA reads as TGTGCCAGCAGCCAATACGTAGCGGGGGGGCCGGTTGAGCAGTTCTTC. As protein: CASSQYVAGGPVEQFF.